Below are 11 T cell receptor beta chains sequenced from a single sample in a study of blood T cells in healthy people across ages (dated by TCRdb to about 2015). The library was obtained by 5' RACE. Sequencing took place on an Illumina HiSeq 2500. The second PCR ran for roughly 6 to 11 cycles and used a J-beta primer mix along with a sample-barcoded 5' primer. The public sequencing data were trimmed at Q25 with fastp and processed into clonotypes with MiXCR by TCRdb, which kept only in-frame beta chains. Rows with one shared CDR3 protein collapse into an entry with the most common genes and DNA. The sample table records fewer than 950,000 distinct CDR3 sequences; around half of these occur just once. The ten largest account for about two fifths of the sample. Material for sequencing was blood. Receptors originate from a man at least 80 years old in good health.

The chain carries TRBV20-1 and TRBJ2-4, with TRBD2 identical over 10 bases. Near its end, the DNA agrees better with TRBJ2-7, so the J call may be wrong. The CDR3 spans 14 residues. Looked up from germline, CDR1 is DFQATT and CDR2 is SNEGSKA (reference sequence). The CDR3 spells CSATLAGAYYEQYF. In DNA, the CDR3 is TGCAGTGCGACTCTAGCGGGGGCCTACTACGAGCAGTACTTC.

The chain carries TRBV29-1 and TRBJ2-7; TRBD2 agrees at 7 bases. CDR3 size: 14 residues. The germline V gene encodes CDR1 SQVTM and CDR2 ANQGSEA. J was trimmed by 7 bases and V by 3 bases; bases with no gene match: 12. The DNA of the CDR3 is TGCAGCGTTGATCGGCTAGCGGACTACAATGAGCAGTACTTC. Translating gives CSVDRLADYNEQYF.

This clonotype was recorded once. This chain connects TRBV5-5 to TRBJ2-6; TRBD1 matches at 8 bases. This CDR3 is 18 amino acids long. V trimming: 4 bases; J trimming: 4 bases; junction bases outside the gene matches: 13. The germline V gene encodes CDR1 SGHKS and CDR2 YYEKEE (reference sequence). The CDR3 reads CASSRPGRGHSGANVLTF. DNA for the CDR3: TGTGCCAGCAGCCGGCCTGGCAGGGGGCACTCCGGGGCCAACGTCCTGACTTTC. Full variable domain (rest looked up from reference TRBV5-5 and TRBJ2-6): DAGVTQSPTHLIKTRGQQVTLRCSPISGHKSVSWYQQVLGQGPQFIFQYYEKEERGRGNFPDRFSARQFPNYSSELNVNALLLGDSALYLCASSRPGRGHSGANVLTFGAGSRLTVL.

The chain employs TRBV6-6 and TRBJ2-5; possibly TRBD1 for D (6 bases). The CDR3 extends over 12 amino acids. V lost 7 bases and J 5 bases, leaving 11 bases between the germline ends. The V gene's germline CDR1 is MNHNY and CDR2 SVGAGI (reference sequence). This CDR3 is CASKQGVETQYF. As DNA, the CDR3 is TGTGCCAGCAAACAGGGTGTGGAGACCCAGTACTTC.

V and J are TRBV6-4 and TRBJ1-2; 7 nucleotides align to TRBD1. Germline loops: CDR1 MRHNA, CDR2 SNTAGT. The V and J ends lost 0 bases and 4 bases, in that order; junction bases with no gene match: 8. This CDR3 is built from 16 residues. CDR3 in DNA: TGTGCCAGCAGTGACTCGACAGGGACCCCTTTCTATGGCTACACCTTC. This gives the protein CASSDSTGTPFYGYTF.

The chain carries TRBV7-2 and TRBJ2-1, with 7 bases that match TRBD1. The CDR3 has 15 amino acids. Germline lookup yields CDR1 SGHTA and CDR2 FQGNSA. Unmatched junction bases numbered 12, after V lost 5 bases and J lost 8 bases. The CDR3 spells CASSPDRPRSDEQFF. The CDR3 DNA follows: TGTGCCAGCAGCCCGGACAGGCCCCGGAGTGATGAGCAGTTCTTC.

The CDR3 DNA follows: TGTGCCAGCAGGACCACCGGGACAGGGAGGTACTGGGAGCAGTTCTTC. Translated: CASRTTGTGRYWEQFF. The chain combines TRBV21-1 with TRBJ2-1; the table assigns TRBD1, which was not confirmed against the DNA. TRBV21-1 represents a pseudogene. This CDR3 has 16 amino acids.

Worth noting for this clonotype: One end of the junction does not line up with germline, which may come from a read error. This chain links TRBV24-1 with TRBJ2-7, with 7 bases lining up with TRBD1. From germline, CDR1 is KGHDR and CDR2 SFDVKD. This CDR3 has 13 residues. CDR3 nucleotides: TGTGCCACCAGCAGACAGGGATCCTCCGAGCAGTACTTC. Translating it yields CATSRQGSSEQYF.

The chain links TRBV20-1 to TRBJ2-3; 8 positions agree with TRBD2. Per germline, CDR1 DFQATT and CDR2 SNEGSKA (reference sequence). V was pared by 5 bases and J by 3 bases, with 10 bases of the junction left unmatched. There are 15 residues in the CDR3. Written as DNA, the CDR3 is TGCAGTGCTGCCTCTCAGCGGGAGAGGACAGATACGCAGTATTTT. Protein product: CSAASQRERTDTQYF.

The chain recombines TRBV27 with TRBJ2-2; 7 bases are shared with TRBD1. The CDR3 length is 15 residues. The trim removed 5 bases at V and 3 bases at J, leaving 6 bases unmatched. Per germline, CDR1 MNHEY and CDR2 SMNVEV (reference sequence). The CDR3 DNA reads TGTGCCAGCAGTCTCGGACAGGTCTACACCGGGGAGCTGTTTTTT. It encodes CASSLGQVYTGELFF.

The V gene is TRBV5-1, the J gene TRBJ2-1; TRBD1 aligns across 7 bases. This CDR3 comprises 17 residues. From germline, CDR1 is SGHRS and CDR2 YFSETQ. J gave up 0 bases and V 2 bases, and 8 bases lay outside the gene matches. The CDR3 bases are TGCGCCAGCAGCTTACGGGGACAGCTCAGCTCCTACAATGAGCAGTTCTTC. Amino acids: CASSLRGQLSSYNEQFF.